A single sample gave rise to the 24 T cell receptor beta chains below, sequenced in a study of T-cell memory formation after mild COVID-19. TCRdb redid the calling of the 5' RACE reads with MiXCR, one entry per CDR3 protein. The sample lists 360,000 or so distinct CDR3 sequences, around 27% occurring once. Sample: PBMCs or a T cell subset sorted from them (not recorded which). These receptors all come from an adult woman who had mild COVID-19 (a few samples of this study predate the infection). Cell type and time point are not known.

There are many counts of this clonotype. The rearrangement joins TRBV9 to TRBJ2-7, with D perhaps TRBD2 (5 bases). This CDR3 spans 14 amino acids. The germline gives CDR1 SGDLS, CDR2 YYNGEE. Between the trimmed V and J ends, which lost 1 base and 2 bases, there was a span of 10 bases. In nucleotides, the CDR3 is TGTGCCAGCAGCGTAACTCCGGGGACCTACGAGCAGTACTTC. Protein: CASSVTPGTYEQYF. The whole variable domain, filled in from reference TRBV9 and TRBJ2-7, reads DSGVTQTPKHLITATGQRVTLRCSPRSGDLSVYWYQQSLDQGLQFLIQYYNGEERAKGNILERFSAQQFPDLHSELNLSSLELGDSALYFCASSVTPGTYEQYFGPGTRLTVT.

This chain uses TRBV12-3 or TRBV12-4 with TRBJ2-1; possible D gene TRBD1, 5 bases. CDR3 length: 15 residues. V lost 5 bases and J 3 bases, leaving 14 bases between the germline ends. CDR3 bases: TGTGCCAGCAGTCCCACGGCAGGGCGCTACAATGAGCAGTTCTTC. Amino acid sequence: CASSPTAGRYNEQFF.

There are a few counts of this clonotype. The rearrangement uses TRBV6-2 or TRBV6-3 and TRBJ1-1; the D gene is possibly TRBD1 (6 bases). CDR3 length: 13 residues. V was clipped by 6 bases and J by 8 bases, with 16 bases between them. CDR1 and CDR2 from the germline V gene are MNHEY and SVGEGT. The DNA of the CDR3 is TGTGCCAGCAGACCCTCAGGCGGACAGGAAGCTTTCTTT. Translation: CASRPSGGQEAFF.

This clonotype was recorded many times. The chain links TRBV5-1 to TRBJ2-5, with D possibly TRBD2 on 6 matching bases. Germline assignment: CDR1 SGHRS and CDR2 YFSETQ. Trimming stripped 0 bases from V and 3 bases from J, with 9 bases between. The CDR3 is 14 residues long. This chain's CDR3 is CASSLGGTEETQYF. CDR3 coding DNA: TGCGCCAGCAGCTTGGGTGGGACTGAAGAGACCCAGTACTTC.

This clonotype was counted ten times or more. V usage is TRBV9 and J usage is TRBJ1-3, with D uncertain. From germline, CDR1 is SGDLS and CDR2 YYNGEE. The CDR3 loop spans 14 amino acids. Trimming pared 0 bases from V and 0 bases from J, leaving 4 bases between. The CDR3, as DNA: TGTGCCAGCAGCGTAGACAGCTCTGGAAACACCATATATTTT. Protein: CASSVDSSGNTIYF. Complete variable domain (other parts from reference TRBV9 and TRBJ1-3): DSGVTQTPKHLITATGQRVTLRCSPRSGDLSVYWYQQSLDQGLQFLIQYYNGEERAKGNILERFSAQQFPDLHSELNLSSLELGDSALYFCASSVDSSGNTIYFGEGSWLTVV.

This clonotype was observed a handful of times. The rearrangement uses TRBV20-1 and TRBJ2-3; D gene ambiguous. The CDR3 has 12 amino acids. Trimming removed 8 bases at V and 0 bases at J, with 9 bases between. The germline V gene has CDR1 DFQATT and CDR2 SNEGSKA (reference sequence). The CDR3 is CSTTTSTDTQYF. The CDR3 DNA follows: TGCAGTACTACTACTAGCACAGATACGCAGTATTTT.

This clonotype has a handful of counts. The chain employs TRBV7-9 and TRBJ1-2; tentatively, D is TRBD1 (6 bases). The CDR3 has 12 residues. V was cut by 1 base and J by 7 bases, with 7 bases left in between. Germline CDR1 reads SEHNR; CDR2 reads FQNEAQ (reference sequence). The CDR3 region has the DNA TGTGCCAGCAGCTTAGACAGGGCTGGCTACACCTTC. This translates into CASSLDRAGYTF.

This chain's CDR3 is CASSLAEHTGELFF. CDR3 DNA sequence: TGTGCCAGCAGCTTAGCGGAGCACACCGGGGAGCTGTTTTTT. V usage is TRBV7-6 and J usage is TRBJ2-2; no clear D gene. Trimming took off 0 bases at V and 3 bases at J, with 5 bases between the two ends. Germline V gene lookup returns CDR1 SGHVS and CDR2 FNYEAQ. This CDR3 has 14 residues. Drawing the rest from reference TRBV7-6 and TRBJ2-2, the complete variable domain is GAGVSQSPRYKVTKRGQDVALRCDPISGHVSLYWYRQALGQGPEFLTYFNYEAQQDKSGLPNDRFSAERPEGSISTLTIQRTEQRDSAMYRCASSLAEHTGELFFGEGSRLTVL.

Notes on this clonotype: The junction shows a germline mismatch at one end, possibly a read error. This sequence joins TRBV7-9 and TRBJ2-7; no firm D call. The V gene's germline CDR1 is SEHNR and CDR2 FQNEAQ (reference sequence). CDR3 length: 12 amino acids. CDR3 amino acids: CASTLDSYEQYF. The CDR3 DNA sequence: TGTGCCAGCACCTTAGATTCCTACGAGCAGTACTTC.

The V call is TRBV25-1, the J call TRBJ2-5, with TRBD1 as a possible D gene (6 bases). From germline, CDR1 is MGHDK and CDR2 SYGVNS. The V and J ends lost 2 bases and 1 base respectively, with 11 bases between them. The CDR3 sequence is 15 residues long. In DNA form, the CDR3 reads TGTGCCAGCAGTGAAGGACAGATATCCCAAGAGACCCAGTACTTC. As protein: CASSEGQISQETQYF.

This clonotype was detected only a few times. The chain joins TRBV6-2 or TRBV6-3 to TRBJ2-7, with D perhaps matching TRBD1 (6 bases). The CDR3 runs 14 residues. With 4 bases removed from V and 3 bases from J, the gap between germline ends came to 13 bases. Germline CDR1 reads MNHEY; CDR2 reads SVGEGT. Here the CDR3 DNA reads TGTGCCAGCAGTTCTCCGGGACAACGCTACGAGCAGTACTTC. Amino acid sequence: CASSSPGQRYEQYF.

This clonotype has more than one count but fewer than ten. The genes are TRBV20-1 and TRBJ1-3, with D possibly TRBD1 on 5 matching bases. This CDR3 contains 20 residues. Looked up from germline, CDR1 is DFQATT and CDR2 is SNEGSKA (reference sequence). V shed 0 bases and J shed 0 bases, with 24 bases lying between them. CDR3: CSARDPRLSQDLGSGNTIYF. CDR3 nucleotide sequence: TGCAGTGCTAGAGATCCCCGGCTATCACAGGATTTAGGCTCTGGAAACACCATATATTTT.

This clonotype was seen a few times. The CDR3 loop is CASNPWGVGYGYTF. DNA of the CDR3: TGTGCCAGCAATCCTTGGGGGGTCGGCTATGGCTACACCTTC. The chain combines TRBV12-3 or TRBV12-4 with TRBJ1-2, with a tentative D call TRBD1 (5 bases). Trimming pared 7 bases from V and 4 bases from J, leaving 16 bases between. The CDR3 consists of 14 residues.

This clonotype occurred a few times. This chain connects TRBV5-1 to TRBJ1-2, with TRBD1 matching 9 bases. In germline, CDR1 is SGHRS, CDR2 YFSETQ. The CDR3 runs to 14 residues. J was trimmed by 8 bases and V by 0 bases; bases with no gene match: 5. The CDR3 loop is CASSLGDRVEGYTF. DNA for the CDR3: TGCGCCAGCAGCTTGGGGGACAGGGTGGAAGGCTACACCTTC.

J is TRBJ2-7 and V is TRBV7-9; 9 bases map to TRBD1. CDR1 and CDR2 (germline): SEHNR, FQNEAQ (reference sequence). Trimming cost V 2 bases and J 3 bases; bases outside gene matches: 5. This CDR3 is built from 15 residues. CDR3: CASSLRDRGVYEQYF. CDR3 coding DNA: TGTGCCAGCAGCTTACGTGACAGGGGGGTCTACGAGCAGTACTTC.

This clonotype was observed a few times. The CDR3: CASSPLPGFQETQYF. CDR3 nucleotide sequence: TGTGCCAGCTCACCCCTACCGGGATTCCAAGAGACCCAGTACTTC. The chain joins TRBV18 to TRBJ2-5; a weak D match, TRBD2 (5 bases). Trimming took 3 bases from V and 1 from J, leaving 12 bases between them. The CDR3 length is 15 residues. Germline V gene lookup returns CDR1 KGHSH and CDR2 LQKENI.

This clonotype was counted a few times. The J gene is TRBJ2-7, the V gene TRBV24-1, with TRBD1 as a possible D gene (5 bases). The CDR3 sequence is 13 residues long. Trimming pared 3 bases from V and 7 bases from J, leaving 12 bases between. The germline gives CDR1 KGHDR, CDR2 SFDVKD. The CDR3 coding sequence is TGTGCCACCAGTGATCAGGGTTCTCGGGAGCAGTACTTC. Residues: CATSDQGSREQYF.

V is TRBV6-2 or TRBV6-3 and J is TRBJ1-3, with a possible D match to TRBD1 (6 bases). The germline V and J ends were trimmed by 5 bases and 0 bases, with 11 bases remaining between them. Germline CDR1 and CDR2: MNHEY and SVGEGT. This CDR3 contains 15 residues. This chain's CDR3 is CASSPDSRSGNTIYF. In DNA form, the CDR3 reads TGTGCCAGCAGTCCGGACAGTCGCTCTGGAAACACCATATATTTT.

V gene TRBV12-3 or TRBV12-4 combines with J gene TRBJ2-1, with TRBD2 matching over 9 bases. CDR3 length: 13 amino acids. J gave up 12 bases and V 6 bases, and 9 bases lay outside the gene matches. CDR3 nucleotide sequence: TGTGCCAGCAGCCGCGGGAGGGGCCTTATGCAGTTCTTC. Translated: CASSRGRGLMQFF.

This clonotype has more than one count but fewer than ten. V usage is TRBV12-3 or TRBV12-4 and J usage is TRBJ2-1, with 12 bases fitting TRBD2. Trimming took 9 bases from V and 0 from J; bases not matched to a gene: 9. The CDR3 loop spans 17 amino acids. CDR3 DNA: TGTGCCAGTGGGGGGGGGACTAGCGGGTCCTCCTACAATGAGCAGTTCTTC. Translating gives CASGGGTSGSSYNEQFF.

This clonotype was seen many times. The V and J genes are TRBV14 and TRBJ2-7; 11 bases align to TRBD1. Germline lookup yields CDR1 SGHDN and CDR2 FVKESK. This CDR3 is 14 amino acids long. J gave up 3 bases and V 3 bases, and 1 base lay outside the gene matches. CDR3 loop: CASSQGQGVYEQYF. In nucleotides, the CDR3 is TGTGCCAGCAGCCAGGGACAGGGGGTCTACGAGCAGTACTTC.

This sequence joins TRBV6-5 and TRBJ2-7, with D unclear. Germline V gene data show CDR1 as MNHEY and CDR2 as SVGAGI. The CDR3 totals 15 residues. V lost 7 bases to trimming and J lost 0 bases, with 16 bases between them. The CDR3 loop reads CASTRWTSSSYEQYF. As DNA, the CDR3 is TGTGCCAGCACCAGATGGACGTCGAGCTCCTACGAGCAGTACTTC.

In this sample, this clonotype turned up a few times. The V call is TRBV5-4, the J call TRBJ2-7; D is perhaps TRBD1 (6 bases). CDR3 length: 14 amino acids. Germline-derived CDR1 and CDR2 are SGHNT and YYREEE (reference sequence). Trimming took off 3 bases at V and 3 bases at J, with 13 bases between the two ends. The CDR3 DNA reads as TGTGCCAGCAGCTCTCCGGGACATTACTACGAGCAGTACTTC. Translated: CASSSPGHYYEQYF.

J is TRBJ2-7 and V is TRBV29-1; 9 positions match TRBD1. There are 14 residues in the CDR3. CDR1 and CDR2 (germline): SQVTM, ANQGSEA. The V gene end was trimmed by 6 bases and the J gene end by 7 bases; junction bases not matched to a gene: 13. The CDR3 DNA reads TGCAGCGTGACACCGGGACAGGGCACGGGGGAGCAGTACTTC. It encodes CSVTPGQGTGEQYF.